This TCR beta chain emerged from a study of T-cell reconstitution after alpha-beta-depleted transplantation in children. For TCRbeta, the library was prepared with unique molecular identifiers. TCRdb re-called the PCR reads through MiXCR, storing one row per CDR3 protein. The data hold about 310,000 distinct CDR3 sequences, with 20% to 30% observed a single time. The CDR3 loop spans 17 amino acids. Trimming cost V 6 bases and J 2 bases; bases outside gene matches: 14. Germline V gives CDR1 KGHSH, CDR2 LQKENI. The TCR comes from a male patient aged 10 to 17 who had a stem cell transplant for acute lymphoblastic leukemia, so the T cells may come from the graft donor. This chain links TRBV18 with TRBJ2-7, with TRBD2 matching over 9 bases. Material: PBMCs, mostly from graft donor cells, obtained 180 days after TCRalphabeta/CD19-depleted stem cell transplant. CDR3: CASSSIRGLAPTYEQYF. CDR3 nucleotide sequence: TGTGCCAGCTCCTCTATCCGAGGACTAGCGCCCACCTACGAGCAGTACTTC.